The 10 T cell receptor beta chains below all came from one sample that was sequenced in a study of T cells in localized non-small cell lung cancer. Generated by immunoSEQ multiplex PCR, the TCRdb table keeps only in-frame clones and is missing some. The profile shows almost 40,000 clones, more than 80% of them singletons. Sequencing used peripheral blood mononuclear cells, obtained before any cancer treatment. The receptor source for this set is a male donor at least 60 years old with stage II lung adenocarcinoma.

The chain joins TRBV6-1 to TRBJ1-5; weak D call: TRBD1 (5 bases). CDR1 and CDR2 from the germline V gene are MNHNS and SASEGT. The CDR3 runs to 18 residues. V lost 4 bases and J lost 4, with 23 bases in between. For the CDR3, the DNA is TGTGCCAGCAGTGGCCGACGCGGGGCCACCGCGGATAATCAGCCCCAGCATTTT. Its translation: CASSGRRGATADNQPQHF.

The chain joins TRBV6-9 to TRBJ1-1; 10 bases fit TRBD1. Trimming cost V 6 bases and J 10 bases; bases outside gene matches: 8. The CDR3 totals 13 residues. Germline V lookup: CDR1 MNHGY, CDR2 SVAAGI. The CDR3 DNA sequence: TGTGCCAGCAGCAGACAGGGGGCTTTGTCAGCTTTCTTT. It specifies CASSRQGALSAFF.

The V and J genes are TRBV18 and TRBJ1-2; 7 nucleotides agree with TRBD1. Trimming cost V 1 base and J 4 bases; bases outside gene matches: 6. The CDR3 extends over 15 amino acids. In germline, CDR1 is KGHSH, CDR2 LQKENI. The CDR3 here is CASSPRQGPPYGYTF. The CDR3 region has the DNA TGTGCCAGCTCACCACGACAGGGCCCTCCCTATGGCTACACCTTC.

The J gene is TRBJ2-7, the V gene TRBV6-5; 8 bases align to TRBD1. Germline V gene sequence: CDR1 MNHEY, CDR2 SVGAGI. Losses at the gene ends were 10 bases for V and 3 bases for J; bases not matched to a gene: 5. The CDR3 runs to 12 residues. CDR3 bases: TGTGCCACTTCAGGGGGCAACTACGAGCAGTACTTC. Amino acid sequence: CATSGGNYEQYF.

The V call is TRBV5-4, the J call TRBJ1-2; D gene ambiguous. The CDR3 covers 15 residues. Deletions cut 0 bases from V and 4 bases from J, with 13 bases between. Germline assignment: CDR1 SGHNT and CDR2 YYREEE (reference sequence). CDR3 sequence: CASSLGAGRIYGYTF. The CDR3 DNA sequence: TGTGCCAGCAGCTTGGGTGCTGGCAGAATCTATGGCTACACCTTC.

The J gene is TRBJ2-1, the V gene TRBV18; tentatively, D is TRBD2 (6 bases). Trimming cost V 3 bases and J 5 bases, with 17 bases left between them. The CDR3 runs to 16 residues. Germline V gene lookup returns CDR1 KGHSH and CDR2 LQKENI. CDR3 amino acids: CASSPSLAGIHNEQFF. CDR3 sequence (DNA): TGTGCCAGCTCACCCTCTCTGGCGGGAATCCACAATGAGCAGTTCTTC.

The chain is built from TRBV7-2 and TRBJ2-1; TRBD2 aligns across 9 bases. J gave up 7 bases and V 1 base, and 2 bases lay outside the gene matches. Germline assignment: CDR1 SGHTA and CDR2 FQGNSA. This CDR3 region has 14 residues. This CDR3 is CASSLGLAGNEQFF. The CDR3 coding sequence is TGTGCCAGCAGCTTAGGGCTAGCGGGGAATGAGCAGTTCTTC.

The chain carries TRBV4-1 and TRBJ2-6; 14 nucleotides align to TRBD2. V dropped 7 bases and J dropped 0; count of bases not matched to a gene: 5. This CDR3 comprises 18 residues. The germline gives CDR1 MGHRA, CDR2 YSYEKL. The CDR3 DNA is TGCGCCAGCACTCGGGGACTAGCGGGGGCCTCTGGGGCCAACGTCCTGACTTTC. Its translation: CASTRGLAGASGANVLTF.

The chain uses TRBV4-2 and TRBJ2-7; 10 bases map to TRBD2. V was pared by 0 bases and J by 3 bases, with 5 bases of the junction left unmatched. The germline V gene encodes CDR1 LGHNA and CDR2 YNFKEQ. The CDR3 spans 16 residues. The CDR3 loop reads CASSQDVAGGYYEQYF. DNA for the CDR3: TGTGCCAGCAGCCAAGATGTAGCGGGGGGATACTACGAGCAGTACTTC.

The chain is built from TRBV7-3 and TRBJ1-3; D might be TRBD1 (6 bases). The CDR3 spans 16 residues. Germline V CDR1 and CDR2: SGHTA, FQGTGA. Trimming removed 2 bases at V and 1 base at J, with 12 bases between. CDR3 residues: CASSLGGLGSGNTIYF. The CDR3, as DNA: TGTGCCAGCAGCTTAGGGGGGCTCGGTTCTGGAAACACCATATATTTT.